This entry lists 9 T cell receptor beta chains sequenced from one sample in a study of blood T cells in healthy people across ages. Alongside a J-beta primer mix, a sample-barcoded 5' primer served in a second PCR lasting about 6 to 11 cycles. TCRdb redid the calling of the 5' RACE reads with MiXCR, one entry per CDR3 protein. The sample yields around 1,500,000 distinct CDR3 sequences, roughly 27% seen once. Sequenced: blood. These receptors were taken from a woman aged 25 to 45 in good health.

The rearrangement uses TRBV12-3 or TRBV12-4 and TRBJ1-3, with 7 bases lining up with TRBD1. The CDR3 extends over 12 amino acids. After removal of 6 bases from V and 8 bases from J, the junction contained 4 bases not matched to a gene. The CDR3 sequence is CASSGQADTIYF. CDR3 in DNA: TGTGCCAGCAGCGGACAGGCTGACACCATATATTTT.

Concerning this clonotype itself: This could be a read error, since a much larger clone is one nucleotide away. This chain connects TRBV9 to TRBJ2-5, with 7 positions matching TRBD2. CDR1 is SGDLS, CDR2 YYNGEE, per germline. V gave up 2 bases and J gave up 5 bases; unmatched junction bases: 9. The length of the CDR3 is 15 residues. For the CDR3, the DNA is TGTGCCAGCAGCGTGGCGGAGGGAGGGTGGGAGACCCAGTACTTC. This gives the protein CASSVAEGGWETQYF.

Many counts were recorded for this clonotype. The chain recombines TRBV5-6 with TRBJ2-5, with D tentatively TRBD2 (6 bases). Trimming stripped 7 bases from V and 6 bases from J, with 19 bases between. This CDR3 region has 14 residues. Germline V gene data show CDR1 as SGHDT and CDR2 as YYEEEE. The CDR3 is CASGRLGEVKTQYF. CDR3 DNA: TGTGCCAGCGGACGACTTGGGGAGGTTAAGACCCAGTACTTC.

This chain joins TRBV10-3 and TRBJ1-2; D unclear. The CDR3 has 13 amino acids. Germline CDR1 and CDR2: ENHRY and SYGVKD. V dropped 2 bases and J dropped 2 bases, with 6 bases sitting between them. The CDR3, as DNA: TGTGCCATCAGTGAGGCGGTGAACTATGGCTACACCTTC. Its translation is CAISEAVNYGYTF.

This clonotype has a handful of counts. The chain has TRBV12-3 or TRBV12-4 and TRBJ2-5; the match to TRBD1 covers 8 bases. V lost 6 bases and J lost 4; bases outside the gene matches: 7. The CDR3 runs 14 residues. DNA of the CDR3: TGTGCCAGCAGATTACAGGGGGTTCGAGAGACCCAGTACTTC. It codes for CASRLQGVRETQYF.

The CDR3 DNA reads as TGTGCCAGCAGCCAAGCGCCACCAGCGGGGGGCCCCCAAGAGACCCAGTACTTC. Its protein product is CASSQAPPAGGPQETQYF. The rearrangement joins TRBV4-2 to TRBJ2-5; TRBD2 matches 9 bases. This CDR3 comprises 18 residues. V shed 1 base, J shed 1 base, and the junction held 10 bases outside the gene matches. Germline V lookup: CDR1 LGHNA, CDR2 YNFKEQ.

In its sample, this clonotype was seen a few times. This chain uses TRBV10-3 with TRBJ2-7; D might be TRBD2 (6 bases). The V gene's germline CDR1 is ENHRY and CDR2 SYGVKD. V was cut by 10 bases and J by 5 bases, with 18 bases left in between. This CDR3 comprises 13 residues. CDR3 protein: CATRTGGDDEQYF. In DNA, the CDR3 is TGTGCCACCAGGACTGGCGGGGACGACGAGCAGTACTTC.

There are a few counts of this clonotype. V is TRBV5-1 and J is TRBJ1-1; perhaps TRBD1 as D (5 bases). CDR1 is SGHRS, CDR2 YFSETQ, per germline. The CDR3 has 15 amino acids. The V end was cut by 4 bases, the J end by 4 bases, with 17 bases between. The CDR3 coding sequence is TGCGCCAGCAGCATCACCGGGACGGGCGGCACTGAAGCTTTCTTT. Residues: CASSITGTGGTEAFF.

This clonotype was found many times. V is TRBV9 and J is TRBJ2-3; 9 positions match TRBD2. The CDR3 totals 15 residues. Trimming removed 3 bases from V and 7 bases from J; junction bases left unmatched: 9. The germline V gene has CDR1 SGDLS and CDR2 YYNGEE. The CDR3 bases are TGTGCCAGCAGCGCCCCCGGGACTAGCACTAATACGCAGTATTTT. It translates to CASSAPGTSTNTQYF.